This T cell receptor (beta chain) was captured by sequencing in a study of T cell responses to AZD1222 COVID-19 vaccine. Profiled with immunoSEQ multiplex PCR; TCRdb holds only in-frame clones, not every one. The repertoire has over 150,000 clones, about 90% of them found once; the top ten carry approximately 5.1%. This receptor was obtained from an adult in good health. The sample consisted of peripheral blood, taken on day 0 of MenACWY control vaccination.

The CDR3 loop is CATSRGGTTSGRARREQFF. For the CDR3, the DNA is TGTGCCACCAGCAGAGGTGGGACGACTAGCGGGAGGGCACGTCGAGAGCAGTTCTTC. V usage is TRBV15 and J usage is TRBJ2-1; 14 nucleotides match TRBD2. The CDR3 loop spans 19 amino acids. Germline CDR1 reads LNHNV; CDR2 reads YYDKDF (reference sequence). V was pared by 1 base and J by 10 bases, with 15 bases of the junction left unmatched.